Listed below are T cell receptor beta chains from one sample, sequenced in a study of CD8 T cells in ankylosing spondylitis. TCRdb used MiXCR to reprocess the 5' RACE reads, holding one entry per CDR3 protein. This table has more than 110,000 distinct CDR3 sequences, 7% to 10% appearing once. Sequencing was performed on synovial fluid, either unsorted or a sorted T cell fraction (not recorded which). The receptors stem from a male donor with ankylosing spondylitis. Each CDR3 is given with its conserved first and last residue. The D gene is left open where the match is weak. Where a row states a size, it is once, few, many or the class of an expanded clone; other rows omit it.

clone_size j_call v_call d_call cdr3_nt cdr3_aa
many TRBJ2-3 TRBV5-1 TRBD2 TGCGCCAGCAGCGCGTCGGGAGGGTATACAGATACGCAGTATTTT CASSASGGYTDTQYF
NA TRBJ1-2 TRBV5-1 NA TGCGCCAGCAGCTTAGAATCTCCTAACTATGGCTACACCTTC CASSLESPNYGYTF
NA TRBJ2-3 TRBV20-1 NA TGCAGTGCTAGTCCTAGAGGAAGCACAGATACGCAGTATTTT CSASPRGSTDTQYF
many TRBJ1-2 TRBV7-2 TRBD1 TGTGCCAGCAGCTCATGGACAGGAGACTATGGCTACACCTTC CASSSWTGDYGYTF
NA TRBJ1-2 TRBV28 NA TGTGCCAGCAGTCTGCTACGACAGGATCTTGGCTACACCTTC CASSLLRQDLGYTF
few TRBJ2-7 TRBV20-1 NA TGCAGTGGTAGGCAGGGCTCCTACGAGCAGTACTTC CSGRQGSYEQYF
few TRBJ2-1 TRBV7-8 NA TGTGCCAGCAGCCTGGGACTGAAGGGCGATGAGCAGTTCTTC CASSLGLKGDEQFF
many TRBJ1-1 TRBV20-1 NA TGCAGTGCTAGACCCCGAAATGGAGACACTGAAGCTTTCTTT CSARPRNGDTEAFF
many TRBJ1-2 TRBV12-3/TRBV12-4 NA TGTGCCAGCAGTGCTGGACACGGTGGCTACACCTTC CASSAGHGGYTF
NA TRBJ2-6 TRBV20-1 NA TGCAGTGCCCCCCTCCCGGGGTTCGCTGGGGCCAACGTCCTGACTTTC CSAPLPGFAGANVLTF
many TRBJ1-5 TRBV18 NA TGTGCCAGCTCACCACCGATCGACGGGAAAAATCAGCCCCAGCATTTT CASSPPIDGKNQPQHF
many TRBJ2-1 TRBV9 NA TGTGCCAGCAGCCCGATCCTTGACGGGTACAATGAGCAGTTCTTC CASSPILDGYNEQFF
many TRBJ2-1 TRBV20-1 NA TGCAGTGCTTCCCGGACTTACAATGAGCAGTTCTTC CSASRTYNEQFF
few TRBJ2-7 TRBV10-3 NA TGTGCCACGGGAGATTCAGGAATGAGCTCCTACGAGCAGTACTTC CATGDSGMSSYEQYF
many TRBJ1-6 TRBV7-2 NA TGTGCCAGCAGCTTAGAACAGCCTTTGTCACCCCTCCACTTT CASSLEQPLSPLHF
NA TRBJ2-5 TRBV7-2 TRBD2 TGTGCCAGCAGCCCCCTGGCTAGCGGGGGGGTTGAGACCCAGTACTTC CASSPLASGGVETQYF
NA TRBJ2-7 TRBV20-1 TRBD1 TGCAGTGCTAGGCGCGACAGGGATCCTCACTTC CSARRDRDPHF
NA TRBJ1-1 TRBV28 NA TGTGCCAGCAGTTTACCCCTACAGGGAGCGGGCACTGAAGCTTTCTTT CASSLPLQGAGTEAFF
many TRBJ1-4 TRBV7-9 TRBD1 TGTGCCAGCAGCCAATTACAGGGGATAAATGAAAAACTGTTTTTT CASSQLQGINEKLFF
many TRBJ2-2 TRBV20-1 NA TGCAGTGCTAGAGATATAGATCTCACCGGGGAGCTGTTTTTT CSARDIDLTGELFF
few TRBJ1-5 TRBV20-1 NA TGCAGTGCTACGGAAGATAGCAATCAGCCCCAGCATTTT CSATEDSNQPQHF
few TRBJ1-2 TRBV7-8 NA TGTGCCAGCAGCTTAGTAGGGGGCTATGGCTACACCTTC CASSLVGGYGYTF
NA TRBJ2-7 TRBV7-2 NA TGTGCCAGCAGCTTAGAGGTGGTGCTGGGGGGTGAGCAGTACTTC CASSLEVVLGGEQYF
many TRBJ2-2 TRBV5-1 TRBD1 TGCGCCAGCAGCCCTAGGACAGGCAACACCGGGGAGCTGTTTTTT CASSPRTGNTGELFF
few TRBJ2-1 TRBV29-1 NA TGCAGCGTTGAGGGGGGTAAGAGGGCAAATGAGCAGTTCTTC CSVEGGKRANEQFF
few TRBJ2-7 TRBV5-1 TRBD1 TGCGCCAGCAGCTTGTTAACAGGGGTAGGCGAGCAGTACTTC CASSLLTGVGEQYF
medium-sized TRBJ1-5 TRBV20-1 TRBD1 TGCAGTGCCGGGACAGGGAATCAGCCCCAGCATTTT CSAGTGNQPQHF
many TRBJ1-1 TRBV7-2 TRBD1 TGTGCCAGCAGCTGGGGACAGGGTTCCTCTCCTGAAGCTTTCTTT CASSWGQGSSPEAFF
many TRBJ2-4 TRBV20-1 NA TGCAGTGCTAGAGTGGCAGGGACAAACATTCAGTACTTC CSARVAGTNIQYF
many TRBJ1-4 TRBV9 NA TGTGCCAGCAGCGTAGAAGGCAGTAATGAAAAACTGTTTTTT CASSVEGSNEKLFF
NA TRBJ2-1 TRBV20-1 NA TGCAGTGCGGGTCCAAGCGGTAATGAGCAGTTCTTC CSAGPSGNEQFF
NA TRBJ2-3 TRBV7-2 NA TGTGCCAGCAGCTTATTGCAGATGATCACAGATACGCAGTATTTT CASSLLQMITDTQYF
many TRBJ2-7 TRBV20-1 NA TGCAGTGCTCTCCCCATTCGCAGCTCCTACGAGCAGTACTTC CSALPIRSSYEQYF
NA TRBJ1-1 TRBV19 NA TGTGCCAGTAGTCGGGACTACGGGGACACTGAAGCTTTCTTT CASSRDYGDTEAFF
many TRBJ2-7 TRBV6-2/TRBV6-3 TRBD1 TGTGCCAGCAGTAGGGACAGGGGCCCGGGGTTCTACGAGCAGTACTTC CASSRDRGPGFYEQYF
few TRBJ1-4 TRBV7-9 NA TGTGCCAGCAGCTTCGAGGGCCGGGAAAAACTGTTTTTT CASSFEGREKLFF
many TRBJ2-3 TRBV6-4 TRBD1 TGTGCCAGCAGTGACGGAACAGGGGGCACAGATACGCAGTATTTT CASSDGTGGTDTQYF
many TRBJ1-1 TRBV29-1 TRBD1 TGCAGCGCCCGACAGGGGGGTAACACTGAAGCTTTCTTT CSARQGGNTEAFF
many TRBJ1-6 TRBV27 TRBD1 TGTGCCAGCAGTTTATCACAGGGGATAAATTCACCCCTCCACTTT CASSLSQGINSPLHF
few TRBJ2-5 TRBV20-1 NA TGCAGTGCTAGAGATTGGGCGACCCAGTACTTC CSARDWATQYF
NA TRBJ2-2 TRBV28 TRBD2 TGTGCCAGCAGGGGGGGGTGGACCGGGGAGCTGTTTTTT CASRGGWTGELFF
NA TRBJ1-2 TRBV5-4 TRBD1 TGTGCCAGCAGCGCAACAGACAGGGCCTATGGCTACACCTTC CASSATDRAYGYTF
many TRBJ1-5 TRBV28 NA TGTGCCAGCAGTTTACTGGTGGAACCCCAGCATTTT CASSLLVEPQHF
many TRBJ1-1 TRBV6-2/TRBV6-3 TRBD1 TGTGCCAGCAGTTACTCGGGACAGGGGGCAATCACTGAAGCTTTCTTT CASSYSGQGAITEAFF
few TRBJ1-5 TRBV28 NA TGTGCCAGCAGTTTAAATCCAGGGTCCAGGCGGCCCCAGCATTTT CASSLNPGSRRPQHF
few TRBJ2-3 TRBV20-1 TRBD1 TGCAGTGCGCGCGGGACAGGTCGCACAGATACGCAGTATTTT CSARGTGRTDTQYF
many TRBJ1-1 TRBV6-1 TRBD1 TGTGCCAGCATCCCGCTAGGGGACAGGGGAGGTTGGAACACTGAAGCTTTCTTT CASIPLGDRGGWNTEAFF
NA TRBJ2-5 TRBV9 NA TGTGCCAGCAGCGTAGCTACTGCCTACCAAGAGACCCAGTACTTC CASSVATAYQETQYF
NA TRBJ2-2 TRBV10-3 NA TGTGCCATCGCGGGTAACAGGGACTCCGGGGAGCTGTTTTTT CAIAGNRDSGELFF
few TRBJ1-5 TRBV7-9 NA TGTGCCAGCAGCGCCGCAGGGCTGAGCAATCAGCCCCAGCATTTT CASSAAGLSNQPQHF
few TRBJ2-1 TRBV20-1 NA TGCAGTGCTAGACCTCAAAGGGGGTACTACAATGAGCAGTTCTTC CSARPQRGYYNEQFF
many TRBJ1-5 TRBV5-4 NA TGTGCCAGCAGCTTGACTCCTTTTCAGCCCCAGCATTTT CASSLTPFQPQHF
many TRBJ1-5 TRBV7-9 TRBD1 TGTGCCAGCAGCTTCGACAGGGGCGATAGCAATCAGCCCCAGCATTTT CASSFDRGDSNQPQHF
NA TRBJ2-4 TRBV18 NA TGTGCCAGCTCACCACCGTTAGCCAAAAACATTCAGTACTTC CASSPPLAKNIQYF
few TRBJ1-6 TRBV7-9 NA TGTGCCAGCAGCCGGGACACCTATAATTCACCCCTCCACTTT CASSRDTYNSPLHF
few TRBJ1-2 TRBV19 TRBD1 TGTGCCAGTAGTATCGGGACAGAGTTCTATGGCTACACCTTC CASSIGTEFYGYTF
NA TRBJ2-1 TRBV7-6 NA TGTGCCAGCAGCTTATCCTACAACAATGAGCAGTTCTTC CASSLSYNNEQFF
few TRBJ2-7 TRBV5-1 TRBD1 TGCGCCAGCAGCCGGTCTGTGGGACAGATGGCCTACGAGCAGTACTTC CASSRSVGQMAYEQYF